The 32 T cell receptor beta chains below were found in one sample sequenced in a study of shared clonotypes between healthy human individuals. TCRdb's copy holds only in-frame clones and misses some; the assay was immunoSEQ multiplex PCR. The sample has 2 million to 3 million clones, 93% seen once. The material sequenced was naive CD4+ T cells from PBMCs. Regarding subset: CD45RA+ positively selected. All receptors come from a man between 18 and 29 years old in good health. Some clones in this sample may be carry-over from other donors' samples.

The gene calls are TRBV6-5 and TRBJ2-5; 11 nucleotides agree with TRBD1. The CDR3 has 16 residues. The germline gives CDR1 MNHEY, CDR2 SVGAGI. Trimming took 1 base from V and 6 from J; bases not matched to a gene: 7. As DNA, the CDR3 is TGTGCCAGCAGTTACTTCCCGGGGACAGGGGGGAAGACCCAGTACTTC. Protein sequence: CASSYFPGTGGKTQYF.

This clone appeared a few times. This chain links TRBV30 with TRBJ2-2; tentatively, D is TRBD1 (6 bases). This CDR3 is built from 14 residues. Trimming took off 3 bases at V and 3 bases at J, with 11 bases between the two ends. Germline-derived CDR1 and CDR2 are GTSNPN and SVGIG (reference sequence). The CDR3 protein is CAWSLTGYTGELFF. CDR3 sequence (DNA): TGTGCCTGGAGCCTGACAGGATACACCGGGGAGCTGTTTTTT.

The chain combines TRBV20-1 with TRBJ2-7; possibly TRBD1 for D (5 bases). Germline V gene sequence: CDR1 DFQATT, CDR2 SNEGSKA (reference sequence). V was clipped by 5 bases and J by 4 bases, with 9 bases between them. The CDR3 sequence is 11 residues long. This CDR3 reads CSAQNRYEQYF. In nucleotides, the CDR3 is TGCAGTGCTCAAAACAGGTACGAGCAGTACTTC.

This CDR3 is CASTEPGTMSTEAFF. The CDR3 nucleotides read TGTGCCAGCACCGAGCCCGGGACGATGAGCACTGAAGCTTTCTTT. This chain links TRBV28 with TRBJ1-1; a weak D match, TRBD1 (5 bases). Germline CDR1 and CDR2: MDHEN and SYDVKM. This CDR3 has 15 residues. The germline V and J ends were trimmed by 7 bases and 4 bases, with 19 bases remaining between them.

The chain links TRBV28 to TRBJ1-2, with 9 bases identical to TRBD1. The germline V gene has CDR1 MDHEN and CDR2 SYDVKM. The trim removed 7 bases at V and 0 bases at J, leaving 6 bases unmatched. The CDR3 has 15 amino acids. The CDR3 sequence is CASTLTGGPNYGYTF. Written as DNA, the CDR3 is TGTGCCAGCACCCTCACAGGGGGCCCTAACTATGGCTACACCTTC.

V and J are TRBV5-8 and TRBJ2-3; D possibly corresponds to TRBD2 (6 bases). The CDR3 contains 15 residues. Per the germline V gene, CDR1 is SGHTS and CDR2 is YDEGEE. Deletions cut 0 bases from V and 3 bases from J, with 11 bases between. The CDR3: CASSLVGGFTDTQYF. The CDR3 coding sequence is TGTGCCAGCAGCTTGGTGGGAGGCTTTACAGATACGCAGTATTTT.

The V call is TRBV6-5, the J call TRBJ2-5; D is perhaps TRBD2 (5 bases). V was trimmed by 6 bases and J by 2 bases, leaving 10 bases between them. The CDR3 contains 13 residues. The germline CDR1 and CDR2 sequences are MNHEY and SVGAGI. The CDR3 DNA sequence: TGTGCCAGCAGAGGCGGGTTTCAAGAGACCCAGTACTTC. Amino acids: CASRGGFQETQYF.

This chain uses TRBV11-3 with TRBJ2-2; TRBD2 aligns across 9 bases. Per germline, CDR1 SGHNT and CDR2 YENEEA. The CDR3 sequence is 15 residues long. With 5 bases clipped from V and 4 bases from J, the junction kept 5 bases outside the gene matches. Here the CDR3 reads CASSASAGGTGELFF. CDR3 sequence (DNA): TGTGCCAGCAGCGCTTCAGCGGGAGGCACCGGGGAGCTGTTTTTT.

The chain employs TRBV9 and TRBJ2-7; 9 bases are shared with TRBD2. This CDR3 region has 16 residues. V was pared by 0 bases and J by 2 bases, with 6 bases of the junction left unmatched. Looked up from germline, CDR1 is SGDLS and CDR2 is YYNGEE. The CDR3, as DNA: TGTGCCAGCAGCGTAGGTGGTGCTAGCGGGACCTACGAGCAGTACTTC. Its protein is CASSVGGASGTYEQYF.

Points on this clone: An end of the junction differs from the germline gene, which may be a read error. The chain joins TRBV5-4 to TRBJ2-2, with TRBD2 matching over 12 bases. This CDR3 is built from 16 residues. Looked up from germline, CDR1 is SGHNT and CDR2 is YYREEE (reference sequence). CDR3 nucleotides: TGTGCCAGCAGCGGACTAGCGGGATATACCACCGAGGAGCTGTTTTTT. It yields the protein CASSGLAGYTTEELFF.

The chain combines TRBV11-3 with TRBJ2-2, with no clear D. Trimming pared 5 bases from V and 1 base from J, leaving 11 bases between. The germline V gene encodes CDR1 SGHNT and CDR2 YENEEA. There are 15 residues in the CDR3. The CDR3, as DNA: TGTGCCAGCAGCCCTTCCCCAGGGAACACCGGGGAGCTGTTTTTT. This encodes CASSPSPGNTGELFF.

V and J are TRBV5-1 and TRBJ2-2, with 7 bases aligning to TRBD2. J gave up 1 base and V 2 bases, and 2 bases lay outside the gene matches. Germline-derived CDR1 and CDR2 are SGHRS and YFSETQ. The CDR3 runs 15 residues. The CDR3 nucleotides are TGCGCCAGCAGCTTAGCGGGGATGAACACCGGGGAGCTGTTTTTT. Translating gives CASSLAGMNTGELFF.

The rearrangement links TRBV21-1 to TRBJ2-7. TRBV21-1 is listed as a pseudogene. This CDR3 region has 15 residues. In DNA, the CDR3 is TGTGCCAGCACCCACGGGACCGACTACTCCTACGAGCAGTACTTC. Translation: CASTHGTDYSYEQYF.

The chain couples TRBV18 to TRBJ2-2; no firm D call. V lost 4 bases to trimming and J lost 8 bases, with 8 bases between them. This CDR3 contains 12 residues. Germline V gene lookup returns CDR1 KGHSH and CDR2 LQKENI. The CDR3 protein is CASSRPDGELFF. DNA for the CDR3: TGTGCCAGCTCACGACCCGATGGGGAGCTGTTTTTT.

On this clone itself: The sample carries other DNA sequences with the same CDR3. The chain employs TRBV9 and TRBJ2-2; D perhaps matches TRBD1 (5 bases). This CDR3 has 14 amino acids. Germline V CDR1 and CDR2: SGDLS, YYNGEE. Trimming left V 2 bases short and J 0 bases short, with 5 bases between. CDR3 DNA: TGTGCCAGCAGCGTGGACACGAACACCGGGGAGCTGTTTTTT. Protein sequence: CASSVDTNTGELFF. The whole variable domain, filled in from reference TRBV9 and TRBJ2-2, reads DSGVTQTPKHLITATGQRVTLRCSPRSGDLSVYWYQQSLDQGLQFLIQYYNGEERAKGNILERFSAQQFPDLHSELNLSSLELGDSALYFCASSVDTNTGELFFGEGSRLTVL.

This clone was seen a single time. The chain employs TRBV2 and TRBJ2-2, with TRBD2 matching over 14 bases. V shed 4 bases and J 3 bases; nucleotides not matched to a gene: 10. Germline lookup yields CDR1 SNHLY and CDR2 FYNNEI. The CDR3 loop spans 19 amino acids. CDR3: CASSVSGTSGSWYTGELFF. The CDR3 nucleotides are TGTGCCAGCAGTGTCTCCGGGACTAGCGGGAGTTGGTACACCGGGGAGCTGTTTTTT.

The chain couples TRBV4-2 to TRBJ2-3; D is possibly TRBD1 or TRBD2 (6 bases each). V gave up 4 bases and J gave up 0 bases, with 11 bases separating them. Germline V lookup: CDR1 LGHNA, CDR2 YNFKEQ. The CDR3 covers 15 residues. The CDR3 bases are TGTGCCAGCAGCCCCGGGGGCGGGAGCACAGATACGCAGTATTTT. Protein product: CASSPGGGSTDTQYF.

The chain couples TRBV6-1 to TRBJ2-5; D might be TRBD2 (5 bases). Germline loops: CDR1 MNHNS, CDR2 SASEGT. The V end lost 3 bases, the J end lost 7 bases, and 15 bases lay between the germline ends. The CDR3 runs to 14 residues. The CDR3: CASSDPGKGWTQYF. The CDR3 nucleotides are TGTGCCAGCAGTGACCCGGGGAAGGGTTGGACCCAGTACTTC.

This rearrangement joins TRBV11-1 to TRBJ1-2, with TRBD1 matching over 7 bases. The CDR3 has 15 amino acids. With 5 bases clipped from V and 14 bases from J, the junction kept 20 bases outside the gene matches. Per the germline V gene, CDR1 is SGHAT and CDR2 is FQDESV (reference sequence). The CDR3 DNA follows: TGTGCCAGCAGCGACCGGTGGGCCAACCGGGACAGAGAAACCTTC. It encodes CASSDRWANRDRETF.

This sequence joins TRBV5-8 and TRBJ1-5; TRBD1 aligns across 9 bases. The germline V gene has CDR1 SGHTS and CDR2 YDEGEE. The CDR3 covers 17 residues. With V trimmed by 4 bases and J by 5 bases, 13 bases remained unmatched. For the CDR3, the DNA is TGTGCCAGCAGCACAATCAACCCGGGACAGGGCCATCAGCCCCAGCATTTT. Protein product: CASSTINPGQGHQPQHF.

The chain combines TRBV5-1 with TRBJ2-6; 7 bases fit TRBD1. Trimming took 5 bases from V and 4 from J; bases not matched to a gene: 9. CDR1 is SGHRS and CDR2 is YFSETQ in the germline V gene. This CDR3 contains 16 residues. CDR3 sequence: CASSRLTGPGANVLTF. The CDR3 coding sequence is TGCGCCAGCAGTCGCCTGACAGGGCCCGGGGCCAACGTCCTGACTTTC.

This chain links TRBV10-3 with TRBJ2-5; 11 bases align to TRBD1. The CDR3 is 15 amino acids. Trimming took 5 bases from V and 5 from J; bases not matched to a gene: 7. The germline CDR1 and CDR2 sequences are ENHRY and SYGVKD. The CDR3 is CAISRDRGIGETQYF. CDR3 nucleotides: TGTGCCATCAGTAGGGACAGGGGGATTGGGGAGACCCAGTACTTC.

The genes are TRBV7-2 and TRBJ1-2; 9 bases align to TRBD1. The CDR3 length is 16 residues. Germline V gives CDR1 SGHTA, CDR2 FQGNSA. V lost 2 bases, J lost 4 bases, and 8 bases stayed unmatched. The CDR3 region is CASSLPSGQGSYGYTF. Written as DNA, the CDR3 is TGTGCCAGCAGCTTACCCTCGGGACAGGGTAGCTATGGCTACACCTTC. Based on the CDR3 plus reference TRBV7-2 and TRBJ1-2, the full variable domain is GAGVSQSPSNKVTEKGKDVELRCDPISGHTALYWYRQSLGQGLEFLIYFQGNSAPDKSGLPSDRFSAERTGGSVSTLTIQRTQQEDSAVYLCASSLPSGQGSYGYTFGSGTRLTVV.

The chain recombines TRBV5-1 with TRBJ2-1; 7 bases match TRBD2. The CDR3 has 15 amino acids. V was pared by 1 base and J by 4 bases, with 5 bases of the junction left unmatched. Germline values: CDR1 SGHRS, CDR2 YFSETQ. The CDR3 spells CASSLRPSGYNEQFF. The CDR3 DNA reads TGCGCCAGCAGCTTGCGGCCTAGCGGATACAATGAGCAGTTCTTC.

The gene calls are TRBV19 and TRBJ1-5; no clear D gene. Trimming removed 5 bases at V and 1 base at J, with 9 bases between. CDR1 is LNHDA, CDR2 SQIVND, per germline (reference sequence). This CDR3 contains 14 residues. The CDR3 DNA reads as TGTGCCAGTAGTGCCGTCTTGAGCAATCAGCCCCAGCATTTT. Its protein is CASSAVLSNQPQHF.

The chain is built from TRBV5-1 and TRBJ1-1; D perhaps matches TRBD1 (5 bases). From germline, CDR1 is SGHRS and CDR2 YFSETQ. CDR3 size: 15 residues. Deletions cut 4 bases from V and 0 bases from J, with 13 bases between. CDR3 amino acids: CASSTEGRMNTEAFF. Here the CDR3 DNA reads TGCGCCAGCAGCACGGAGGGGCGGATGAACACTGAAGCTTTCTTT.

This chain connects TRBV11-2 to TRBJ2-1; D is unresolved. The CDR3 is 15 amino acids. CDR1 is SGHAT and CDR2 is FQNNGV in the germline V gene. Trimming pared 0 bases from V and 6 bases from J, leaving 12 bases between. The CDR3 nucleotides are TGTGCCAGCAGCTTAGACCCCTACCCGGTCAATGAGCAGTTCTTC. This codes for CASSLDPYPVNEQFF.

In this sample, this clone turned up once. The CDR3: CASSPRLAGAEQFF. Written as DNA, the CDR3 is TGTGCCAGCAGCCCGAGACTAGCGGGAGCTGAGCAGTTCTTC. This sequence joins TRBV14 and TRBJ2-1, with TRBD2 identical over 12 bases. In germline, CDR1 is SGHDN, CDR2 FVKESK. There are 14 residues in the CDR3. V lost 4 bases and J lost 9; bases outside the gene matches: 4.

The chain couples TRBV11-2 to TRBJ2-7, with TRBD2 matching 8 bases. CDR3 size: 14 residues. Trimming cost V 4 bases and J 8 bases; bases outside gene matches: 10. Germline CDR1 and CDR2: SGHAT and FQNNGV. CDR3 nucleotide sequence: TGTGCCAGCAGCTCGCCGGGGGGGGACCGCAAGCAGTACTTC. Its translation is CASSSPGGDRKQYF.

V usage is TRBV21-1 and J usage is TRBJ1-2; TRBD1, the table's D call, lacks a check against the DNA. TRBV21-1 has pseudogene status. CDR3 length: 15 amino acids. This CDR3 reads CASSKVQGKLNGYTF. In nucleotides, the CDR3 is TGTGCCAGCAGCAAAGTACAGGGAAAATTGAATGGCTACACCTTC.

The chain carries TRBV19 and TRBJ2-3; tentatively, D is TRBD1 (5 bases). The V end lost 2 bases, the J end lost 2 bases, and 14 bases lay between the germline ends. CDR1 is LNHDA and CDR2 is SQIVND in the germline V gene (reference sequence). The CDR3 totals 16 residues. The CDR3 loop reads CASSIMGPGPTDTQYF. Written as DNA, the CDR3 is TGTGCCAGTAGTATAATGGGGCCAGGGCCCACAGATACGCAGTATTTT. Supplemented by reference TRBV19 and TRBJ2-3, the full variable domain reads DGGITQSPKYLFRKEGQNVTLSCEQNLNHDAMYWYRQDPGQGLRLIYYSQIVNDFQKGDIAEGYSVSREKKESFPLTVTSAQKNPTAFYLCASSIMGPGPTDTQYFGPGTRLTVL.

J is TRBJ2-1 and V is TRBV11-2; maybe TRBD2 (6 bases). CDR1 and CDR2 (germline): SGHAT, FQNNGV. V lost 1 base and J lost 4, with 11 bases in between. This CDR3 contains 15 residues. The CDR3 DNA follows: TGTGCCAGCAGCTTAGGGGTAGCGGATTACAATGAGCAGTTCTTC. Protein: CASSLGVADYNEQFF. The full variable domain, completed using reference TRBV11-2 and TRBJ2-1, is EAGVAQSPRYKIIEKRQSVAFWCNPISGHATLYWYQQILGQGPKLLIQFQNNGVVDDSQLPKDRFSAERLKGVDSTLKIQPAKLEDSAVYLCASSLGVADYNEQFFGPGTRLTVL.